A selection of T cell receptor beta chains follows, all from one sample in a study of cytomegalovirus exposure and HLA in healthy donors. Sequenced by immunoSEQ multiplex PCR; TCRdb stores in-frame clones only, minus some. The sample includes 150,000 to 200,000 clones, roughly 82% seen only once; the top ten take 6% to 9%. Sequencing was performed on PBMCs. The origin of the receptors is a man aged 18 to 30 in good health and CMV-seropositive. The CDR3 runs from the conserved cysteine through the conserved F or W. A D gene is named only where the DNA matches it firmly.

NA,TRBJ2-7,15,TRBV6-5,CASSYTGLKTYEQYF,TGTGCCAGCAGTTATACGGGACTTAAAACCTACGAGCAGTACTTC
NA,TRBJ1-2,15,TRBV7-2,CASSLAAGLNYGYTF,TGTGCCAGCAGCTTAGCGGCGGGCCTTAACTATGGCTACACCTTC
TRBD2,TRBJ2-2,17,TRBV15,CATSRHTSGGRTGELFF,TGTGCCACCAGCAGACATACTAGCGGAGGGAGGACCGGGGAGCTGTTTTTT
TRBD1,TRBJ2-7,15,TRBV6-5,CASSPPGQGNHEQYF,TGTGCCAGCAGTCCCCCGGGACAGGGAAACCACGAGCAGTACTTC
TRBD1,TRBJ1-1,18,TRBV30,CAWSVWGLTGNGYTEAFF,TGTGCCTGGAGTGTATGGGGCCTGACAGGGAATGGATACACTGAAGCTTTCTTT
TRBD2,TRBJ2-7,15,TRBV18,CASSPDSGLRAEQYF,TGTGCCAGCTCCCCCGATAGCGGGTTAAGGGCCGAGCAGTACTTC
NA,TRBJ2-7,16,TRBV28,CASRQPQTTRSHEQYF,TGTGCCAGCAGACAACCCCAGACGACTAGGTCCCACGAGCAGTACTTC
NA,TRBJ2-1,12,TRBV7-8,CASSFSEIRQFF,TGTGCCAGCAGCTTTAGCGAGATTAGGCAGTTCTTC
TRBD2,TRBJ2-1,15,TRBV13,CASSLDLLAGNEQFF,TGTGCCAGCAGCTTAGATTTACTAGCGGGGAATGAGCAGTTCTTC
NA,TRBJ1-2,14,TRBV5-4,CASSLAGQDYGYTF,TGTGCCAGCAGCTTGGCCGGCCAGGACTATGGCTACACCTTC